This T cell receptor (beta chain) was sequenced in a study of CD8 T cells in ankylosing spondylitis. The CDR3 length is 14 residues. V shed 4 bases, J shed 2 bases, and the junction held 2 bases outside the gene matches. TCRdb re-called the 5' RACE reads through MiXCR, storing one row per CDR3 protein. This repertoire shows around 120,000 distinct CDR3 sequences, 7% to 10% found once; its top ten account for approximately 3.3%. The clonotype was recovered from a male donor with ankylosing spondylitis or in good health (not recorded which). The V gene is TRBV12-3 or TRBV12-4, the J gene TRBJ2-1; 7 positions match TRBD2. Material: blood, either unsorted or a sorted T cell fraction (not recorded which). The CDR3 sequence is CASSSGTTYNEQFF. CDR3 coding DNA: TGTGCCAGCAGTTCCGGGACTACCTACAATGAGCAGTTCTTC.